A selection of T cell receptor beta chains follows, all from one sample in a study of cytomegalovirus exposure and HLA in healthy donors. Measured with immunoSEQ multiplex PCR; TCRdb has only the in-frame clones, and not every one. The sample records approximately 93,000 clones, under 85% being singletons. Sequencing used PBMCs. The receptors were gathered from a woman in her thirties or forties in good health and CMV-seronegative. CDR3s include the opening cysteine and the closing phenylalanine or tryptophan. D genes are given only for firm matches. Size tells how often a clone was seen (once, few, many) or the class of an expanded clone, and some rows leave it out.

cdr3_nt	cdr3_aa	cdr3_length	v_call	j_call	clone_size	d_call
TGTGCTAGCAGCCCCCTACTAGCGGGAGGTTATGGTGAGCAGTTCTTC	CASSPLLAGGYGEQFF	16	TRBV7-7	TRBJ2-1	-	TRBD2
TGTGCCAGCGTACCAGGACTAGACTACAATGAGCAGTTCTTC	CASVPGLDYNEQFF	14	TRBV7-9	TRBJ2-1	-	TRBD2
TGTGCCATTCAGAGCTACAGGAGCTACGAGCAGTACTTC	CAIQSYRSYEQYF	13	TRBV28	TRBJ2-7	-	-
TGTGCCAGCAGCCAAGATAGAGGGGGCAAGCCCCAGCATTTT	CASSQDRGGKPQHF	14	TRBV4-2	TRBJ1-5	-	TRBD1
TGTGCCAGCAGCTTAAAGCCCGGGGGAAACACCATATATTTT	CASSLKPGGNTIYF	14	TRBV6-5	TRBJ1-3	few	-
TGTGCCAGCACTGAAACCCCGGGAGGCACAGATACGCAGTATTTT	CASTETPGGTDTQYF	15	TRBV6-1	TRBJ2-3	-	-
TGTGCCAGCAGTTCGGGACAGGGGATAACCTTCTACTACGAGCAGTACTTC	CASSSGQGITFYYEQYF	17	TRBV27	TRBJ2-7	-	TRBD1
TGTGCCAGCAGCCTTTACAGGGGGGAGACCCAGTACTTC	CASSLYRGETQYF	13	TRBV7-3	TRBJ2-5	-	TRBD1
TGTGCCAGTAGCCCTTCCAGGGAATCAGCTGAAGCTTTCTTT	CASSPSRESAEAFF	14	TRBV19	TRBJ1-1	-	-
TGTGCCAGCAGTTACGGGCGTAGCTCCTACGAGCAGTACTTC	CASSYGRSSYEQYF	14	TRBV6-5	TRBJ2-7	few	-
TGTGCCAGCTTTCGGGATTCCTACGAGCAGTACTTC	CASFRDSYEQYF	12	TRBV28	TRBJ2-7	-	-
TGTGCCAGCAGCCACACAAGTTCTGGAAACACCATATATTTT	CASSHTSSGNTIYF	14	TRBV7-9	TRBJ1-3	few	-
TGTGCCAGCAGCTTACACTCCCCAGGGCCGCAGCATTTT	CASSLHSPGPQHF	13	TRBV7-8	TRBJ1-5	once	-
TGTGCCAGCAGCTTAGACGTGGGGGGGGGCGAGCAGTACTTC	CASSLDVGGGEQYF	14	TRBV7-9	TRBJ2-7	-	TRBD2
TGTGCCAGCCTCGAACCGGGACAGCCCTCCTACGAGCAGTACTTC	CASLEPGQPSYEQYF	15	TRBV2	TRBJ2-7	-	TRBD1